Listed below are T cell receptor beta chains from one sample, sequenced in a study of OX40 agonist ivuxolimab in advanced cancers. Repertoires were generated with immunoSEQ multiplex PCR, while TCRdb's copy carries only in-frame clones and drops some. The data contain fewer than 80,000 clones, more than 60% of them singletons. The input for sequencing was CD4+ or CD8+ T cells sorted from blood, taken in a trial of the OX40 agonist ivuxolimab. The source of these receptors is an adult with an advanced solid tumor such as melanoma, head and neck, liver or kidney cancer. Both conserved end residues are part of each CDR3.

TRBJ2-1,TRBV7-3,CASSLDGGDYNEQFF
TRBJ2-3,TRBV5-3,CATGAGGETDTQYF
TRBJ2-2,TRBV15,CATSAPPGELFF
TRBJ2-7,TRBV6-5,CASSYRWGYEQYF
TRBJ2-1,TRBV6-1,CASKGGSSVNEQFF
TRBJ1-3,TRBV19,CASSIAQPGNTIYF
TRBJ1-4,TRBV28,CASSPSARPEKLFF
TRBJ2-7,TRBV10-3,CAISEGRAPYEQYF
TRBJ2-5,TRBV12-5,CASGLSQGETQYF
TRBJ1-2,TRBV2,CASSERFPTGTYGYTF
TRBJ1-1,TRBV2,CASSIRTGSTEAFF
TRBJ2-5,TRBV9,CASSVGVGPQETQYF
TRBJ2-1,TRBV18,CASSPPRAGGASGEQFF
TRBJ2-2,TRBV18,CASSPGLLNTGELFF
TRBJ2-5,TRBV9,CASSPGRRETQYF
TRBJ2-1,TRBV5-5,CASSAGTTYNEQFF
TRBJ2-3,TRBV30,CAWSVGGRSDTQYF
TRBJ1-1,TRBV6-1,CASSDSETGVNTEAFF
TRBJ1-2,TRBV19,CASRTGQFNYGYTF
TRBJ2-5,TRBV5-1,CASSVTGVQETQYF
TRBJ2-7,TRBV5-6,CASSLRLTGGLYEQYF
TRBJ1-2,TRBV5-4,CASSPRGEGRYGYTF
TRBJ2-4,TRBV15,CATSPMGQTSNIQYF
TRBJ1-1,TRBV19,CASSIRNTEAFF
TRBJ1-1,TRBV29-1,CSVGGIRNTEAFF
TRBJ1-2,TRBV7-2,CASSLRGGLGYTF
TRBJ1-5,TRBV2,CASMRAEGSNQPQHF
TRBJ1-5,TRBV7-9,CASSLTGGNGQPQHF
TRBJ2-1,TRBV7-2,CASSLLGSYNEQFF
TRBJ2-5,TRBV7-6,CASSLSGQTQYF
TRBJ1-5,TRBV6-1,CASIIGRNQPQHF
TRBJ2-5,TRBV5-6,CASSLFSGQETQYF
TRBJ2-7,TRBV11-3,CASSPGESQGQYF
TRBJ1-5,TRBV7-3,CASSTTGPYSNQPQHF
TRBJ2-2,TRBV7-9,CASSFLGGGTAGELFF
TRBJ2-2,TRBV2,CASRTAGELFF
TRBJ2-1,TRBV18,CASSPVGNNEQFF
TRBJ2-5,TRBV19,CASSTKGRSLGETQYF
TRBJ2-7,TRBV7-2,CASSPTGGSYEQYF
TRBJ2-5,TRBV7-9,CASTGETQYF
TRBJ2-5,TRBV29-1,CSATEGRETQYF
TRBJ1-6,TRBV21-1,CASSKARCPLHF
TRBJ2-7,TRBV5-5,CASSFRTSGVSYEQYF
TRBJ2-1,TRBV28,CASVPGQAAISSYNEQFF
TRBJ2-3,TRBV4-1,CASSQGSGEATQYF
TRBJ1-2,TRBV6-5,CASTRGTARGYGYTF
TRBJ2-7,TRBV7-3,CASSPRDSGGNSYEQYF
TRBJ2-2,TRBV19,CASSILTRAGELFF
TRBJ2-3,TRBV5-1,CASSVAISTDTQYF
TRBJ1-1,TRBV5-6,CASSFDRNTEAFF
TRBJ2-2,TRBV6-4,CASRQGAITGELFF
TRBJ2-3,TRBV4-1,CASSQGRLVQNTQYF
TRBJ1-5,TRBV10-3,CATSTGRDVNQPQHF